What follows is one TCR beta chain and its context. Sequencing used immunoSEQ multiplex PCR; TCRdb keeps in-frame clones, though not all of them. Of over a million clones listed, about 84% were seen once; the top ten hold under 0.8%. This record comes from a study of shared clonotypes between healthy human individuals. The CDR3 extends over 14 amino acids. V gave up 4 bases and J gave up 0 bases, with 8 bases separating them. Germline CDR1 is SGHRS and CDR2 is YFSETQ. V usage is TRBV5-1 and J usage is TRBJ2-1, with unresolved D. This clonotype originated in a young man in good health. Some clones in this sample may be carry-over from other donors' samples. The sample was memory CD4+ T cells from PBMCs. Specified subset: CD45RA-negative fraction. CDR3 bases: TGCGCCAGCAGCCAATCAAGCTCCTACAATGAGCAGTTCTTC. Encoded protein: CASSQSSSYNEQFF.